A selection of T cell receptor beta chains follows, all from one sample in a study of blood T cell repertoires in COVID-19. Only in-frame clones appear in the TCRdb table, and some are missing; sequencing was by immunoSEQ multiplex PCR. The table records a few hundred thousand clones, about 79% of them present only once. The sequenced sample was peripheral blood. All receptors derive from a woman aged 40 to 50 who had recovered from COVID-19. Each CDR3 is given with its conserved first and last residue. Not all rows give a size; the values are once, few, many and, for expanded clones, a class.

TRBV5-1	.	CASSLEAGSHTEAFF
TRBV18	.	CASSLEQGVQNGYTF
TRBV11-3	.	CASSLGLAGAQFF
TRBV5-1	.	CASSVDGISNQPQHF
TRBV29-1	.	CSVEGQESYEQYF
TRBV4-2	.	CASSELGGAGETQYF
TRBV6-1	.	CASSKDAGQLVSYGYTF
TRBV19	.	CASSPGDDEQYF
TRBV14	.	CASSQLRNSPLHF
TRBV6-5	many	CASRPGTNTGELFF
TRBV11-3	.	CASSPTGGSNTEAFF
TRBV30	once	CAWSVPGDGGGYGYTF
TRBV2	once	CASSQDRGRGNEQFF
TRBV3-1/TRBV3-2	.	CASSQEARHLETQYF
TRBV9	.	CASSVADGATDTQYF
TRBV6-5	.	CASSYRGGYQPQHF
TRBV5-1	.	CASSLGLAGTDTQYF
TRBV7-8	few	CASRAGGFVSGANVLTF
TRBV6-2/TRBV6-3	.	CASSSSGGLLGTQYF
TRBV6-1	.	CASSDQAGAVGTDTQYF
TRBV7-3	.	CASSASGLVANEQFF
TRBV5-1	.	CASSFSTGSAEAFF
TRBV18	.	CASSPLSADTEAFF
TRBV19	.	CAGRRTSGDLLILASGGELFF